The 27 T cell receptor beta chains reported below all come from one sample, sequenced in a study of human T cells and chemical hapten exposure (dated by TCRdb to the early 2020s). The time point label on this specimen signifies: pre-sensitization, week 0. What this sample's treatment or condition label stands for: therapeutic diphenylcyclopropenone sensitization with weekly scalp DPC. The method behind the library was RACE. Sequencing instrument: NextSeq 500. TCRdb reprocessing: public reads trimmed at Q25 with fastp, clones called with MiXCR, in-frame beta chains kept. Here each entry gathers all rows of one CDR3 protein and keeps the most common genes and DNA. The sample yields 150,000 to 200,000 distinct CDR3 sequences; about 31% were counted once. The ten largest account for about 2.8% of the sample. Sample: whole blood, taken in connection with sensitization to the hapten diphenylcyclopropenone (DPC). These receptors were collected from a woman aged 25 to 39 with alopecia areata. Some clones in this sample may be carry-over from other donors' samples.

This clonotype has only a few counts. The chain has TRBV7-9 and TRBJ2-1, with TRBD2 as a possible D gene (6 bases). Trimming took 3 bases from V and 10 from J, leaving 10 bases between them. The CDR3 spans 12 residues. Germline values: CDR1 SEHNR, CDR2 FQNEAQ (reference sequence). Here the CDR3 DNA reads TGTGCCAGCAGCTTGGCGGGGATGGAGCAGTTCTTC. Its protein product is CASSLAGMEQFF.

This clonotype showed up just a few times. The chain employs TRBV28 and TRBJ2-5, with D maybe TRBD2 (5 bases). This CDR3 is built from 15 residues. Germline V gene lookup returns CDR1 MDHEN and CDR2 SYDVKM. Trimming pared 1 base from V and 5 bases from J, leaving 14 bases between. The CDR3 sequence is CASSLSSSRGETQYF. The CDR3 nucleotides read TGTGCCAGCAGTTTATCGAGCAGCCGGGGTGAGACCCAGTACTTC.

The table lists this clonotype with a few counts. The chain is built from TRBV28 and TRBJ2-5; 7 bases agree with TRBD1. The CDR3 totals 12 residues. The ends lost 4 bases at V and 7 bases at J; junction bases unmatched: 3. The germline CDR1 and CDR2 sequences are MDHEN and SYDVKM. CDR3 sequence: CASSSQGLTQYF. The CDR3 DNA reads TGTGCCAGCAGTTCACAGGGGTTGACCCAGTACTTC. The whole variable domain, remainder taken from reference TRBV28 and TRBJ2-5, is DVKVTQSSRYLVKRTGEKVFLECVQDMDHENMFWYRQDPGLGLRLIYFSYDVKMKEKGDIPEGYSVSREKKERFSLILESASTNQTSMYLCASSSQGLTQYFGPGTRLLVL.

There are a few counts of this clonotype. The chain joins TRBV24-1 to TRBJ2-2; D is unclear. There are 14 residues in the CDR3. Per the germline V gene, CDR1 is KGHDR and CDR2 is SFDVKD. The V gene lost 9 bases and the J gene lost 1 base, with 11 bases spanning the gap. For the CDR3, the DNA is TGTGCCACCCTACTGGTACAGAACACCGGGGAGCTGTTTTTT. It encodes CATLLVQNTGELFF.

This clonotype was seen more than once but under ten times. This chain connects TRBV28 to TRBJ1-5; D is unclear. The CDR3 is 12 residues long. CDR1 and CDR2 (germline): MDHEN, SYDVKM. The V end lost 6 bases, the J end lost 3 bases, and 6 bases lay between the germline ends. The CDR3 loop is CASSSINQPQHF. The CDR3 DNA reads as TGTGCCAGCAGCTCGATCAATCAGCCCCAGCATTTT. Variable domain in full (rest from reference TRBV28 and TRBJ1-5): DVKVTQSSRYLVKRTGEKVFLECVQDMDHENMFWYRQDPGLGLRLIYFSYDVKMKEKGDIPEGYSVSREKKERFSLILESASTNQTSMYLCASSSINQPQHFGDGTRLSIL.

This clonotype has more than one count but fewer than ten. The chain links TRBV2 to TRBJ1-1, with 8 bases that match TRBD1. The V gene end was trimmed by 6 bases and the J gene end by 1 base; junction bases not matched to a gene: 1. CDR1 SNHLY and CDR2 FYNNEI come from the germline V gene. The CDR3 is made up of 13 amino acids. CDR3 sequence (DNA): TGTGCCAGCAGGGACAGGGAGAACACTGAAGCTTTCTTT. It is translated as CASRDRENTEAFF.

The chain is built from TRBV28 and TRBJ2-2; 7 bases agree with TRBD2. The CDR3 is made up of 13 amino acids. V lost 8 bases, J lost 4 bases, and 4 bases stayed unmatched. CDR1 and CDR2 (germline): MDHEN, SYDVKM. CDR3 bases: TGTGCCAGCCCAAGCGGGACCACCGGGGAGCTGTTTTTT. It codes for CASPSGTTGELFF.

The table lists this clonotype with a few counts. The V gene is TRBV3-1, the J gene TRBJ2-1; 10 bases agree with TRBD1. J lost 7 bases, V lost 1 base, and 4 bases had no gene match. The CDR3 has 15 amino acids. Germline loops: CDR1 LGHDT, CDR2 YNNKEL (reference sequence). The CDR3 bases are TGTGCCAGCAGCCAAGCCCGGGACAGGGGTAATGAGCAGTTCTTC. Amino acid sequence: CASSQARDRGNEQFF.

The chain uses TRBV27 and TRBJ2-5; 8 bases map to TRBD1. The CDR3 has 13 residues. V lost 3 bases to trimming and J lost 3 bases; unmatched junction nucleotides: 0. Germline assignment: CDR1 MNHEY and CDR2 SMNVEV (reference sequence). DNA for the CDR3: TGTGCCAGCAGTTTGACAGGGGAAGAGACCCAGTACTTC. Translating gives CASSLTGEETQYF.

This clonotype was found a few times. The genes are TRBV6-6 and TRBJ1-2; D gene uncertain. Germline-derived CDR1 and CDR2 are MNHNY and SVGAGI (reference sequence). This CDR3 comprises 12 residues. V was shortened by 7 bases and J by 6 bases, with 12 bases between the two germline ends. DNA for the CDR3: TGTGCCAGCAACAGAAGGGATCATGGCTACACCTTC. Translating it yields CASNRRDHGYTF.

The chain employs TRBV15 and TRBJ2-1; TRBD2 aligns across 12 bases. Germline CDR1 and CDR2: LNHNV and YYDKDF (reference sequence). J lost 5 bases, V lost 2 bases, and 1 base had no gene match. This CDR3 is built from 15 residues. DNA for the CDR3: TGTGCCACCAGCAGACGGACTAGCGGGAACAATGAGCAGTTCTTC. Translating it yields CATSRRTSGNNEQFF. The full variable domain, with the rest looked up from reference TRBV15 and TRBJ2-1, is DAMVIQNPRYQVTQFGKPVTLSCSQTLNHNVMYWYQQKSSQAPKLLFHYYDKDFNNEADTPDNFQSRRPNTSFCFLDIRSPGLGDTAMYLCATSRRTSGNNEQFFGPGTRLTVL.

This clonotype has just one count. The chain uses TRBV7-9 and TRBJ2-6; a weak D match, TRBD1 (6 bases). The V gene's germline CDR1 is SEHNR and CDR2 FQNEAQ (reference sequence). CDR3 size: 16 residues. Trimming took off 5 bases at V and 4 bases at J, with 15 bases between the two ends. The CDR3 here is CASSPLQGTGANVLTF. CDR3 nucleotide sequence: TGTGCCAGCAGCCCTTTACAGGGAACCGGGGCCAACGTCCTGACTTTC. Full variable domain (remainder filled in from reference TRBV7-9 and TRBJ2-6): DTGVSQNPRHKITKRGQNVTFRCDPISEHNRLYWYRQTLGQGPEFLTYFQNEAQLEKSRLLSDRFSAERPKGSFSTLEIQRTEQGDSAMYLCASSPLQGTGANVLTFGAGSRLTVL.

J is TRBJ2-2 and V is TRBV2; no reliable D call. V was cut by 6 bases and J by 5 bases, with 16 bases left in between. Germline V gene data show CDR1 as SNHLY and CDR2 as FYNNEI. CDR3 length: 15 residues. The CDR3 is CASSGRNTLTGELFF. For the CDR3, the DNA is TGTGCCAGCAGCGGTCGTAATACCTTGACCGGGGAGCTGTTTTTT.

The chain employs TRBV28 and TRBJ1-5; unclear D gene. This CDR3 is 14 amino acids long. Per the germline V gene, CDR1 is MDHEN and CDR2 is SYDVKM. V gave up 7 bases and J gave up 0 bases, with 10 bases separating them. The CDR3 DNA reads TGTGCCAGCACCCCGGGCCTTAGCAATCAGCCCCAGCATTTT. Amino acids: CASTPGLSNQPQHF.

The rearrangement links TRBV28 to TRBJ2-5, with 7 positions matching TRBD1. Losses at the gene ends were 10 bases for V and 5 bases for J; bases not matched to a gene: 10. Germline V gives CDR1 MDHEN, CDR2 SYDVKM. This CDR3 comprises 13 residues. CDR3 DNA sequence: TGTGCCATCGGTATCGACAGGGCTGAGACCCAGTACTTC. Residues: CAIGIDRAETQYF. Full variable domain (outside the CDR3, taken from reference TRBV28 and TRBJ2-5): DVKVTQSSRYLVKRTGEKVFLECVQDMDHENMFWYRQDPGLGLRLIYFSYDVKMKEKGDIPEGYSVSREKKERFSLILESASTNQTSMYLCAIGIDRAETQYFGPGTRLLVL.

V and J are TRBV6-2 or TRBV6-3 and TRBJ2-1, with TRBD2 matching over 8 bases. After removal of 4 bases from V and 1 base from J, the junction contained 12 bases not matched to a gene. The CDR3 is 18 residues long. The germline V gene encodes CDR1 MNHEY and CDR2 SVGEGT. The CDR3 coding sequence is TGTGCCAGCAGTTTCTCACTAGCGGAGACCTTTTCCTACAATGAGCAGTTCTTC. Translating it yields CASSFSLAETFSYNEQFF.

The chain is built from TRBV20-1 and TRBJ2-1; 10 bases line up with TRBD2. The CDR3 extends over 14 amino acids. With 6 bases clipped from V and 4 bases from J, the junction kept 6 bases outside the gene matches. Per the germline V gene, CDR1 is DFQATT and CDR2 is SNEGSKA (reference sequence). The chain's CDR3 is CSAATSGQYNEQFF. DNA for the CDR3: TGCAGTGCGGCGACTAGCGGGCAATACAATGAGCAGTTCTTC.

This clonotype was counted only a few times. V gene TRBV28 combines with J gene TRBJ1-5; 9 bases are a match to TRBD1. Germline lookup yields CDR1 MDHEN and CDR2 SYDVKM. The junction had 4 bases not matched to a gene; V was cut back by 8 bases and J by 5 bases. The CDR3 consists of 13 residues. The DNA for the CDR3 is TGTGCCAGCGGACAGGGGATTGATCAGCCCCAGCATTTT. The encoded protein is CASGQGIDQPQHF.

The chain couples TRBV5-4 to TRBJ1-1; 7 bases are shared with TRBD1. J gave up 3 bases and V 5 bases, and 1 base lay outside the gene matches. The CDR3 consists of 12 residues. The germline V gene has CDR1 SGHNT and CDR2 YYREEE (reference sequence). Written as DNA, the CDR3 is TGTGCCAGCAGAGACAGGGACACTGAAGCTTTCTTT. Residues: CASRDRDTEAFF.

This clonotype was recorded a few times. The chain couples TRBV6-6 to TRBJ2-3, with TRBD1 as a possible D gene (5 bases). The CDR3 length is 17 residues. Germline-derived CDR1 and CDR2 are MNHNY and SVGAGI (reference sequence). Trimming shortened V by 0 bases and J by 1 base, and 14 bases separated the two germline ends. CDR3 region: CASSYSSLWGGTDTQYF. CDR3 in DNA: TGTGCCAGCAGTTACTCGAGTTTGTGGGGCGGCACAGATACGCAGTATTTT.

This clonotype has a handful of counts. V gene TRBV2 combines with J gene TRBJ1-2; weak D call: TRBD1 (5 bases). The CDR3 spans 14 residues. Trimming took 7 bases from V and 6 from J, leaving 18 bases between them. Germline V gene lookup returns CDR1 SNHLY and CDR2 FYNNEI. This CDR3 is CASTNVGAGNGYTF. The CDR3 bases are TGTGCCAGCACGAATGTTGGGGCAGGGAATGGCTACACCTTC.

This chain links TRBV7-2 with TRBJ2-5; D is possibly TRBD1 (5 bases). This CDR3 is built from 15 residues. Deletions cut 5 bases from V and 3 bases from J, with 16 bases between. The germline V gene has CDR1 SGHTA and CDR2 FQGNSA. This CDR3 reads CASSATVWGEETQYF. The DNA of the CDR3 is TGTGCCAGCAGCGCGACGGTCTGGGGCGAAGAGACCCAGTACTTC. The full variable domain, completed using reference TRBV7-2 and TRBJ2-5, is GAGVSQSPSNKVTEKGKDVELRCDPISGHTALYWYRQSLGQGLEFLIYFQGNSAPDKSGLPSDRFSAERTGGSVSTLTIQRTQQEDSAVYLCASSATVWGEETQYFGPGTRLLVL.

This clonotype was counted only a few times. This chain links TRBV6-2 or TRBV6-3 with TRBJ2-1; D not resolved. Trimming cost V 6 bases and J 6 bases, with 12 bases left between them. Per germline, CDR1 MNHEY and CDR2 SVGEGT. The CDR3 spans 13 residues. CDR3 sequence (DNA): TGTGCCAGCAGCGGAATACTTACCAATGAGCAGTTCTTC. It codes for CASSGILTNEQFF.

This clonotype occurred a few times. The chain combines TRBV5-1 with TRBJ2-3; possible D gene TRBD1, 6 bases. V lost 4 bases and J 2 bases, leaving 11 bases between the germline ends. CDR1 SGHRS and CDR2 YFSETQ come from the germline V gene. The CDR3 contains 14 residues. The CDR3 loop reads CASSPDSVTDTQYF. Written as DNA, the CDR3 is TGCGCCAGCAGCCCGGACAGCGTCACAGATACGCAGTATTTT. Drawing the rest from reference TRBV5-1 and TRBJ2-3, the complete variable domain is KAGVTQTPRYLIKTRGQQVTLSCSPISGHRSVSWYQQTPGQGLQFLFEYFSETQRNKGNFPGRFSGRQFSNSRSEMNVSTLELGDSALYLCASSPDSVTDTQYFGPGTRLTVL.

In its sample, this clonotype was seen once. One end of the junction does not line up with germline, which may come from a read error. This sequence joins TRBV20-1 and TRBJ2-7; TRBD2 matches 13 bases. The CDR3 contains 13 residues. In germline, CDR1 is DFQATT, CDR2 SNEGSKA (reference sequence). CDR3 nucleotide sequence: TGCAGTGCTAACGGACTAGCGGGAGACGATCAGTACTTC. Encoded protein: CSANGLAGDDQYF.

There are a few counts of this clonotype. The CDR3 protein is CASRQGDTIYF. The CDR3, as DNA: TGCGCCAGCCGACAAGGGGACACCATATATTTT. The rearrangement uses TRBV10-2 and TRBJ1-3, with D possibly matching TRBD1 (5 bases). Germline assignment: CDR1 WSHSY and CDR2 SAAADI. The CDR3 sequence is 11 residues long. Trimming removed 8 bases from V and 8 bases from J, with 10 bases in between.

This clonotype was counted a few times. V and J are TRBV28 and TRBJ2-7, with 7 nucleotides matching TRBD1. Germline CDR1 and CDR2: MDHEN and SYDVKM. J lost 1 base, V lost 7 bases, and 7 bases had no gene match. The CDR3 runs to 14 residues. CDR3 nucleotides: TGTGCCAGCACACCCCAGGGGGTTTCCTACGAGCAGTACTTC. Translation gives CASTPQGVSYEQYF.